Following are 2 T cell receptor beta chains from one sample sequenced in a study of T-cell memory formation after mild COVID-19. Each CDR3 protein is one row after TCRdb ran MiXCR on the 5' RACE reads. The sample lists over 350,000 distinct CDR3 sequences; 20% to 25% were seen once. Sequencing was done on a sample of PBMCs or a T cell subset sorted from them (not recorded which). All receptors come from an adult woman who had mild COVID-19 (a few samples of this study predate the infection). Cell type and time point are not known.

This clonotype was seen a few times. The chain links TRBV15 to TRBJ1-5; D remains unclear. Between the trimmed V and J ends, which lost 3 bases and 4 bases, there was a span of 7 bases. The CDR3 extends over 13 amino acids. Germline V gives CDR1 LNHNV, CDR2 YYDKDF (reference sequence). CDR3 DNA: TGTGCCACCAGCAGGACAAGAAATCAGCCCCAGCATTTT. It codes for CATSRTRNQPQHF. Supplemented by reference TRBV15 and TRBJ1-5, the full variable domain reads DAMVIQNPRYQVTQFGKPVTLSCSQTLNHNVMYWYQQKSSQAPKLLFHYYDKDFNNEADTPDNFQSRRPNTSFCFLDIRSPGLGDTAMYLCATSRTRNQPQHFGDGTRLSIL.

The V gene is TRBV15, the J gene TRBJ2-3, with a possible D match to TRBD1 (5 bases). Germline values: CDR1 LNHNV, CDR2 YYDKDF (reference sequence). The CDR3 has 18 residues. V lost 0 bases, J lost 2 bases, and 18 bases lay in between. CDR3 protein: CATSRDGAGVRSTDTQYF. The CDR3 nucleotides read TGTGCCACCAGCAGAGATGGGGCAGGAGTGCGGTCCACAGATACGCAGTATTTT. Full variable domain (outside the CDR3, taken from reference TRBV15 and TRBJ2-3): DAMVIQNPRYQVTQFGKPVTLSCSQTLNHNVMYWYQQKSSQAPKLLFHYYDKDFNNEADTPDNFQSRRPNTSFCFLDIRSPGLGDTAMYLCATSRDGAGVRSTDTQYFGPGTRLTVL.